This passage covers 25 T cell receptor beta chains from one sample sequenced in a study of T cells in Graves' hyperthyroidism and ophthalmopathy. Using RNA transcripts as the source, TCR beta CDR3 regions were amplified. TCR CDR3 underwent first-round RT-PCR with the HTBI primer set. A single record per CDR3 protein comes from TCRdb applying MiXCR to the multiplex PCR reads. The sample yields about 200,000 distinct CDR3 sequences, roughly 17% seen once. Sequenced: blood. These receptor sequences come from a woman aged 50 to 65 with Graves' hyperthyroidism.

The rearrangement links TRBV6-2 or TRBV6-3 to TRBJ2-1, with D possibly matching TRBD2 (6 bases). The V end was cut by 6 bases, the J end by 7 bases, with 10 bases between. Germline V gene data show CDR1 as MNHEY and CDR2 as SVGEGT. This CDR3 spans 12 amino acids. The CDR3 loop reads CASSPGSNEQFF. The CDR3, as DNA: TGTGCCAGCAGCCCCGGGAGTAATGAGCAGTTCTTC.

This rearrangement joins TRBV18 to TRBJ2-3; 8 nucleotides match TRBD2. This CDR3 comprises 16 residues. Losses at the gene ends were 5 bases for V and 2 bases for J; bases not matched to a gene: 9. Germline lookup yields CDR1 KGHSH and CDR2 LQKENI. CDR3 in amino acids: CASSYRIAGSTDTQYF. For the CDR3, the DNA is TGTGCCAGCTCATATCGGATAGCGGGGTCCACAGATACGCAGTATTTT.

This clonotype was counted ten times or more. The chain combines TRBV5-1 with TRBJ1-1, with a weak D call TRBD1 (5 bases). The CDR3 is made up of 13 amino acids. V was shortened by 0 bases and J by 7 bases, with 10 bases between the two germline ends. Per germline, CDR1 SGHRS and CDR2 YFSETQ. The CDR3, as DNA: TGCGCCAGCAGCTTGGTCGCCGGGGGTGAAGCTTTCTTT. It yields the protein CASSLVAGGEAFF.

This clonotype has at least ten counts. In DNA, the CDR3 is TGTGCCTGGAGTAAGGGGTTAGCCTACGAGCAGTACTTC. It translates to CAWSKGLAYEQYF. V usage is TRBV30 and J usage is TRBJ2-7, with a weak D call TRBD1 (5 bases). The V end was cut by 2 bases, the J end by 2 bases, with 10 bases between. The CDR3 loop spans 13 amino acids. From germline, CDR1 is GTSNPN and CDR2 SVGIG (reference sequence).

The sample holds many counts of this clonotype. In nucleotides, the CDR3 is TGTGCCAGCAGTGAAGAATTGGCAATGGGCACTGAAGCTTTCTTT. Translated: CASSEELAMGTEAFF. The chain joins TRBV2 to TRBJ1-1; D not certain. This CDR3 has 15 residues. Germline V gene sequence: CDR1 SNHLY, CDR2 FYNNEI. Trimming cost V 1 base and J 4 bases, with 13 bases left between them.

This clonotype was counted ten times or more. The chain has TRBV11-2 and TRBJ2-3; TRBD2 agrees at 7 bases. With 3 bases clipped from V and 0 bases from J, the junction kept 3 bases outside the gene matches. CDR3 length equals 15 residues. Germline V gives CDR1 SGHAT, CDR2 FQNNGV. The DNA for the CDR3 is TGTGCCAGCAGCTTCTTTAGCGGGAGCACAGATACGCAGTATTTT. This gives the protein CASSFFSGSTDTQYF.

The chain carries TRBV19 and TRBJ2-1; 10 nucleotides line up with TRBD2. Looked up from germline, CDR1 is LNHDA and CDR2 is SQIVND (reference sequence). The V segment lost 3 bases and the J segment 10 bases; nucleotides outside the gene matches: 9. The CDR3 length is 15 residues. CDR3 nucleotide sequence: TGTGCCAGTAGTATTAGGTCTAGCGGGAGTAGGGAGCAGTTCTTC. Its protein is CASSIRSSGSREQFF.

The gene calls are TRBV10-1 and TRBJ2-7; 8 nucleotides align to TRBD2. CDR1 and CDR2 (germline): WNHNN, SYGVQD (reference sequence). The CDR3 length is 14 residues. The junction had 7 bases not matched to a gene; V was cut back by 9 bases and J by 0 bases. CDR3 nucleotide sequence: TGCGCCAGTCGAACGGGAGGGTCCTCCTACGAGCAGTACTTC. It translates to CASRTGGSSYEQYF.

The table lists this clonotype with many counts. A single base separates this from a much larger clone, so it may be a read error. CDR3 coding DNA: TGTGCCAGCAGTGAACTAGCGGCCTCCTACAATGAGCAGTTCTTC. Translated: CASSELAASYNEQFF. The chain combines TRBV12-3 or TRBV12-4 with TRBJ2-1; 8 positions match TRBD2. The ends lost 5 bases at V and 0 bases at J; junction bases unmatched: 3. The CDR3 length is 15 residues.

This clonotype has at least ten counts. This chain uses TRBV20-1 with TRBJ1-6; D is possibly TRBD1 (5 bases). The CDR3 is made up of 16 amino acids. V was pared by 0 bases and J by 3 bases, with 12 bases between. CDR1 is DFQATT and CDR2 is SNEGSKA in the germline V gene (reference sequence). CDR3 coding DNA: TGCAGTGCTAGAGATGATTTAAGGGGCTATAATTCACCCCTCCACTTT. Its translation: CSARDDLRGYNSPLHF.

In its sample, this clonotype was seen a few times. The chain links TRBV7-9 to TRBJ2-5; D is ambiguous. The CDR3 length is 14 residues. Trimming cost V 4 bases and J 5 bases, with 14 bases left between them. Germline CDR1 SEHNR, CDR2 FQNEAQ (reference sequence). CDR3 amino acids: CASSSTVAGETQYF. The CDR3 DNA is TGTGCCAGCAGCTCCACGGTGGCTGGGGAGACCCAGTACTTC.

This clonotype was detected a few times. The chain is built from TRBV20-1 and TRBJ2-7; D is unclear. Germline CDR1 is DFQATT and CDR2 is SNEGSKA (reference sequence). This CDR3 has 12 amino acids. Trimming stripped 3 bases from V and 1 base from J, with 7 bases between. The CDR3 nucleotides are TGCAGTGCTAGTTCACATTCCTACGAGCAGTACTTC. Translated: CSASSHSYEQYF.

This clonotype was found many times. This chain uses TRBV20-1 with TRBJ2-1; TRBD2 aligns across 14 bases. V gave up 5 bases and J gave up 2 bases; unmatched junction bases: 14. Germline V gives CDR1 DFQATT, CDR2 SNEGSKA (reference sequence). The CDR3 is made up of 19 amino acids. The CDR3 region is CSAPPMTSGRGHPYNEQFF. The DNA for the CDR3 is TGCAGTGCTCCTCCCATGACTAGCGGGAGGGGACACCCCTACAATGAGCAGTTCTTC.

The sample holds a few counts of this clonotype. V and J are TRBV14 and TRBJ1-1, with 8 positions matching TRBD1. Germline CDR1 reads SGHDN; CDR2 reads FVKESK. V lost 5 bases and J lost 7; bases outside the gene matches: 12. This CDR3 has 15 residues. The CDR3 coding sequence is TGTGCCAGCAGCACATGGGGGACAGGACGCGTTGAAGCTTTCTTT. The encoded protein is CASSTWGTGRVEAFF.

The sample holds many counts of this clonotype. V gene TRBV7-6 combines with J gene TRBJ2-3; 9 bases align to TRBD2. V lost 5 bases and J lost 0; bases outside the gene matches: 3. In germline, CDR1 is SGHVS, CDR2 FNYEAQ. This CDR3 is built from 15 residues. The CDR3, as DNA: TGTGCCAGCAGCAACGGACTAGCGAGCACAGATACGCAGTATTTT. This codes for CASSNGLASTDTQYF.

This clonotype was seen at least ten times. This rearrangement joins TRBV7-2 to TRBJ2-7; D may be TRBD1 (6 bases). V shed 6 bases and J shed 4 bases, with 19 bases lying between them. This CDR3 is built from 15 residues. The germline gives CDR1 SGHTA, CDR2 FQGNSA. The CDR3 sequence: CASSVSGTPRYEQYF. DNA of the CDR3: TGTGCCAGCAGTGTATCCGGGACACCGCGGTACGAGCAGTACTTC.

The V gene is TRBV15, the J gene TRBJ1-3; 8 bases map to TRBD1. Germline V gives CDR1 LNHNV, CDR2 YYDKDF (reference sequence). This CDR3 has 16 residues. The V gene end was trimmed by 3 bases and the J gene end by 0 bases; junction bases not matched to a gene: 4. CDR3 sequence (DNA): TGTGCCACCAGCAGGGCCGGGACAGGCTCTGGAAACACCATATATTTT. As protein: CATSRAGTGSGNTIYF.

CDR3 nucleotide sequence: TGCGCCAGCAGCCTCTGGGGACAGGTTGGCGACGAGCAGTACTTC. Amino acid sequence: CASSLWGQVGDEQYF. This chain connects TRBV4-1 to TRBJ2-7, with 8 positions matching TRBD1. J was trimmed by 5 bases and V by 4 bases; bases with no gene match: 10. The germline gives CDR1 MGHRA, CDR2 YSYEKL. CDR3 length: 15 residues.

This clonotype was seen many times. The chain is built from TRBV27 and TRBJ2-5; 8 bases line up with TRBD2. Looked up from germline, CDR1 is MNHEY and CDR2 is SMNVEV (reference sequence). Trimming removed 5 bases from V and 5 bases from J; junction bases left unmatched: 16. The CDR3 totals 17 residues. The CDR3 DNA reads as TGTGCCAGCAGTCACTTGCCCGGGGCGGGAGGCGGTGAGACCCAGTACTTC. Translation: CASSHLPGAGGGETQYF.

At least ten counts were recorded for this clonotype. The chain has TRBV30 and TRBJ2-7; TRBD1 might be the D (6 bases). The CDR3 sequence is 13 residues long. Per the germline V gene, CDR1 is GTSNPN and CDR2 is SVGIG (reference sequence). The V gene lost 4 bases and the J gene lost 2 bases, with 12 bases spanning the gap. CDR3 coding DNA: TGTGCCTGGACACAAGGGGGAACCTACGAGCAGTACTTC. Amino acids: CAWTQGGTYEQYF.

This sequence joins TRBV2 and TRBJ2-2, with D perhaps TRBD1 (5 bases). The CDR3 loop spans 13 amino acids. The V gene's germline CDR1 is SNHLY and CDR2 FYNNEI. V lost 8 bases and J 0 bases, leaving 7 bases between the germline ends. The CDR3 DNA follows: TGTGCCAGCGTGGGGCCGAACACCGGGGAGCTGTTTTTT. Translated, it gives CASVGPNTGELFF.

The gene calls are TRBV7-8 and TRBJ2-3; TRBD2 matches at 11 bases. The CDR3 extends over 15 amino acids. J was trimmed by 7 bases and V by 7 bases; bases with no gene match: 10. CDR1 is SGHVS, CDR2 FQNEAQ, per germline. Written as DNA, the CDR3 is TGTGCCAGCATCTATAGAACTAGCGGGAGTTATACGCAGTATTTT. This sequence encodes CASIYRTSGSYTQYF.

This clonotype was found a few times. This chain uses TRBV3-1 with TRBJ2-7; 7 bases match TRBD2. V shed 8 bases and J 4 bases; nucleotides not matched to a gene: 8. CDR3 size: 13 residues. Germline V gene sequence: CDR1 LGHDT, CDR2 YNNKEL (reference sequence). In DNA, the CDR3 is TGTGCCAGCTCGAGGAGCGGGACGTACGAGCAGTACTTC. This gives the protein CASSRSGTYEQYF.

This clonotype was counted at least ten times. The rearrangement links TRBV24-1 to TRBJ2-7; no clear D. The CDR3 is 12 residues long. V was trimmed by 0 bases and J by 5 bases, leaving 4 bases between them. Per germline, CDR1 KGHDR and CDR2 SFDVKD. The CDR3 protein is CATSDLMDEQYF. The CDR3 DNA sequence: TGTGCCACCAGTGATTTGATGGACGAGCAGTACTTC.

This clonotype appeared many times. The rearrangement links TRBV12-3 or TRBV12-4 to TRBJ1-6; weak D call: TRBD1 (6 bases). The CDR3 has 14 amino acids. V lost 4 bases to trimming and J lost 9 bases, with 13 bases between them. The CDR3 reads CASSSETGSSPLHF. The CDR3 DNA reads TGTGCCAGCAGTTCTGAGACAGGTTCTTCACCCCTCCACTTT.